Following are 2 T cell receptor beta chains from one sample sequenced in a study of human T cells and chemical hapten exposure. Time point in this sample: pre-sensitization, week 0. The treatment is: therapeutic diphenylcyclopropenone sensitization with weekly scalp DPC. MiXCR was run by TCRdb on the RACE reads, yielding one entry per CDR3 protein. Among more than 150,000 distinct CDR3 sequences listed, 25% to 30% were seen once. Sequencing used whole blood, obtained in connection with sensitization to the hapten diphenylcyclopropenone (DPC). These receptors all come from a woman in her 30s with alopecia areata. Some clones in this sample may be carry-over from other donors' samples.

The genes are TRBV10-3 and TRBJ2-6; D is undetermined. The germline CDR1 and CDR2 sequences are ENHRY and SYGVKD. The CDR3 spans 15 residues. Trimming cost V 4 bases and J 0 bases, with 7 bases left between them. CDR3 DNA: TGTGCCATCAGTGGGCATCTCTCTGGGGCCAACGTCCTGACTTTC. Protein: CAISGHLSGANVLTF.

This clonotype came up a few times. The J gene is TRBJ2-7, the V gene TRBV28; 7 bases agree with TRBD1. J was trimmed by 5 bases and V by 3 bases; bases with no gene match: 10. CDR1 is MDHEN, CDR2 SYDVKM, per germline. The CDR3 has 15 residues. The CDR3: CASSFTGDPSNEQYF. The CDR3 DNA is TGTGCCAGCAGTTTCACAGGGGATCCGTCCAACGAGCAGTACTTC.